Presented here are 17 T cell receptor beta chains from one specimen sequenced in a study of graft-versus-host responses after intestinal transplantation. Assay: immunoSEQ multiplex PCR; the TCRdb copy retains only in-frame clones and omits some. The profile shows over 75,000 clones, about nine tenths of them singletons. Their specific antigens are unknown. Sequences were derived from unstimulated CD8+ T cells sorted from spleen or lymph node cells, sampled before transplant. All receptors derive from a human donor who was the organ donor for an intestinal transplant.

This sequence joins TRBV28 and TRBJ2-1; 8 bases agree with TRBD2. V lost 6 bases and J lost 12; bases outside the gene matches: 13. The CDR3 has 14 amino acids. Per the germline V gene, CDR1 is MDHEN and CDR2 is SYDVKM. In DNA form, the CDR3 reads TGTGCCAGCAGGCTGATGGGGGGGCTAGCGGGGCAGTTCTTC. The encoded protein is CASRLMGGLAGQFF.

The V gene is TRBV5-4, the J gene TRBJ1-2; TRBD1 matches 7 bases. J gave up 2 bases and V 3 bases, and 10 bases lay outside the gene matches. The CDR3 sequence is 16 residues long. The germline gives CDR1 SGHNT, CDR2 YYREEE (reference sequence). This chain's CDR3 is CASSYPTGAQNYGYTF. The CDR3 region has the DNA TGTGCCAGCAGCTATCCTACAGGGGCGCAGAACTATGGCTACACCTTC. The variable domain in full, with the rest retrieved from reference TRBV5-4 and TRBJ1-2, is ETGVTQSPTHLIKTRGQQVTLRCSSQSGHNTVSWYQQALGQGPQFIFQYYREEENGRGNFPPRFSGLQFPNYSSELNVNALELDDSALYLCASSYPTGAQNYGYTFGSGTRLTVV.

The V gene is TRBV6-1, the J gene TRBJ2-2; D uncertain. Per germline, CDR1 MNHNS and CDR2 SASEGT. Trimming left V 3 bases short and J 3 bases short, with 8 bases between. The CDR3 consists of 14 residues. This CDR3 is CASSDKVDTGELFF. CDR3 DNA sequence: TGTGCCAGCAGTGATAAGGTGGACACCGGGGAGCTGTTTTTT.

The gene calls are TRBV7-2 and TRBJ2-5; perhaps D is TRBD1 or TRBD2 (5 bases each). The CDR3 is 12 residues long. CDR1 is SGHTA, CDR2 FQGNSA, per germline. V lost 2 bases and J lost 5, with 6 bases in between. The CDR3 loop is CASSLWGETQYF. CDR3 DNA: TGTGCCAGCAGCTTATGGGGGGAGACCCAGTACTTC.

The rearrangement uses TRBV30 and TRBJ2-7, with 8 bases aligning to TRBD1. Unmatched junction bases numbered 5, after V lost 5 bases and J lost 5 bases. CDR1 and CDR2 from the germline V gene are GTSNPN and SVGIG (reference sequence). This CDR3 comprises 12 residues. For the CDR3, the DNA is TGTGCCTGGGGACAGGGAGGCCACGAGCAGTACTTC. It specifies CAWGQGGHEQYF.

This clone was detected once. J is TRBJ2-7 and V is TRBV13; 12 nucleotides line up with TRBD2. V was clipped by 1 base and J by 1 base; unmatched bases: 5. The CDR3 is made up of 17 amino acids. Germline loops: CDR1 PRHDT, CDR2 FYEKMQ (reference sequence). DNA for the CDR3: TGTGCCAGCAGCTTAGAGGGACTAGCGGGTGGGTCCTACGAGCAGTACTTC. Translating gives CASSLEGLAGGSYEQYF.

The rearrangement joins TRBV2 to TRBJ1-1; D is perhaps TRBD1 (6 bases). The germline CDR1 and CDR2 sequences are SNHLY and FYNNEI. The V end was cut by 0 bases, the J end by 5 bases, with 13 bases between. The CDR3 extends over 15 amino acids. CDR3 in amino acids: CASSEAPGGGTEAFF. The CDR3 nucleotides are TGTGCCAGCAGTGAAGCCCCCGGGGGCGGGACTGAAGCTTTCTTT.

The rearrangement uses TRBV2 and TRBJ1-1; 7 bases align to TRBD1. With V trimmed by 3 bases and J by 4 bases, 5 bases remained unmatched. The CDR3 has 14 residues. Germline lookup yields CDR1 SNHLY and CDR2 FYNNEI. Here the CDR3 reads CASSDPSGGTEAFF. The DNA for the CDR3 is TGTGCCAGCAGTGATCCATCAGGGGGCACTGAAGCTTTCTTT.

The chain uses TRBV28 and TRBJ1-4; D possibly corresponds to TRBD1 (5 bases). V was trimmed by 5 bases and J by 8 bases, leaving 15 bases between them. CDR3 size: 14 residues. The germline CDR1 and CDR2 sequences are MDHEN and SYDVKM. CDR3: CASSTTELIEKLFF. CDR3 sequence (DNA): TGTGCCAGCAGTACGACAGAACTAATCGAAAAACTGTTTTTT. Supplemented by reference TRBV28 and TRBJ1-4, the full variable domain reads DVKVTQSSRYLVKRTGEKVFLECVQDMDHENMFWYRQDPGLGLRLIYFSYDVKMKEKGDIPEGYSVSREKKERFSLILESASTNQTSMYLCASSTTELIEKLFFGSGTQLSVL.

V gene TRBV7-2 combines with J gene TRBJ2-7, with TRBD2 matching over 8 bases. Looked up from germline, CDR1 is SGHTA and CDR2 is FQGNSA. V was pared by 3 bases and J by 2 bases, with 3 bases of the junction left unmatched. The CDR3 covers 14 residues. The CDR3 loop is CASSFAGGPYEQYF. CDR3 sequence (DNA): TGTGCCAGCAGCTTCGCGGGGGGACCCTACGAGCAGTACTTC. Full variable domain (missing parts from reference TRBV7-2 and TRBJ2-7): GAGVSQSPSNKVTEKGKDVELRCDPISGHTALYWYRQSLGQGLEFLIYFQGNSAPDKSGLPSDRFSAERTGGSVSTLTIQRTQQEDSAVYLCASSFAGGPYEQYFGPGTRLTVT.

The rearrangement uses TRBV7-3 and TRBJ2-7; 9 nucleotides match TRBD1. This CDR3 region has 13 residues. Germline trimming cut 3 bases from V and 7 bases from J; bases unmatched to any gene: 4. Germline V gene data show CDR1 as SGHTA and CDR2 as FQGTGA. The CDR3 is CASSFTGGFEQYF. The DNA for the CDR3 is TGTGCCAGCAGCTTTACAGGGGGCTTTGAGCAGTACTTC.

CDR3 sequence: CASRPVSGGYNEQFF. The CDR3 region has the DNA TGTGCCAGCAGGCCCGTGTCGGGGGGATACAATGAGCAGTTCTTC. The chain combines TRBV27 with TRBJ2-1; 7 nucleotides match TRBD2. The CDR3 is 15 amino acids. Germline V gives CDR1 MNHEY, CDR2 SMNVEV (reference sequence). Trimming at V came to 6 bases and at J to 4 bases, leaving 9 bases not matched to a gene.

The V and J genes are TRBV30 and TRBJ1-2, with TRBD1 matching 8 bases. Per germline, CDR1 GTSNPN and CDR2 SVGIG (reference sequence). This CDR3 has 12 amino acids. Trimming removed 7 bases from V and 4 bases from J; junction bases left unmatched: 5. The CDR3, as DNA: TGTGCCTTGACAGGGGATTTCTATGGCTACACCTTC. Its translation: CALTGDFYGYTF.

This clone is a singleton in its sample. The CDR3 protein is CASSQARGGTAFSYEQYF. The DNA of the CDR3 is TGTGCCAGCAGTCAAGCGCGGGGCGGGACAGCATTCTCCTACGAGCAGTACTTC. J is TRBJ2-7 and V is TRBV28; D possibly corresponds to TRBD1 (7 bases). CDR3 length: 18 amino acids. V lost 5 bases and J lost 0, with 23 bases in between. CDR1 and CDR2 from the germline V gene are MDHEN and SYDVKM.

V usage is TRBV9 and J usage is TRBJ1-5, with a tentative D call TRBD1 (6 bases). Germline CDR1 is SGDLS and CDR2 is YYNGEE. This CDR3 region has 14 residues. Trimming cost V 6 bases and J 5 bases, with 15 bases left between them. The CDR3 spells CASNLRGGDQPQHF. The CDR3 coding sequence is TGTGCCAGCAACCTGAGGGGGGGGGATCAGCCCCAGCATTTT.

This clone was recorded only once. The V call is TRBV19, the J call TRBJ2-5; the D gene is possibly TRBD1 (5 bases). CDR3 length: 14 amino acids. The V end lost 3 bases, the J end lost 4 bases, and 12 bases lay between the germline ends. Per the germline V gene, CDR1 is LNHDA and CDR2 is SQIVND (reference sequence). CDR3: CASSIKGDGETQYF. The CDR3, as DNA: TGTGCCAGTAGTATCAAAGGGGATGGAGAGACCCAGTACTTC.

The chain has TRBV4-1 and TRBJ1-2; D is unclear. Germline CDR1 and CDR2: MGHRA and YSYEKL. V was pared by 1 base and J by 3 bases, with 9 bases between. This CDR3 is built from 14 residues. The CDR3 loop is CASSQVNNDYGYTF. Here the CDR3 DNA reads TGCGCCAGCAGCCAAGTAAACAACGACTATGGCTACACCTTC.